Listed below are T cell receptor beta chains from one sample, sequenced in a study of T-cell memory formation after mild COVID-19. In TCRdb, the 5' RACE reads were re-called with MiXCR into one record per CDR3 protein. The top ten hold 3.5% to 4% of the sample, which has about 200,000 distinct CDR3 sequences, 9.5% to 10% seen once. The specimen sequenced was PBMCs or a T cell subset sorted from them (not recorded which). Source of these receptors: a man aged 18 to 29 who had mild COVID-19 (a few samples of this study predate the infection). Cell type and time point are not known. CDR3s include the opening cysteine and the closing phenylalanine or tryptophan. D genes are given only for firm matches. Clone size is shown for a subset of rows, as once, few, many or a class of expanded clone.

j_gene: TRBJ1-1; d_gene: -; v_gene: TRBV5-1; abundance: -; CDR3nt: TGCGCCAGCAGCAGCACAGGGTCTTGGGTGGTCGGAACTGAAGCTTTCTTT; CDR3aa: CASSSTGSWVVGTEAFF
j_gene: TRBJ2-7; d_gene: -; v_gene: TRBV7-3; abundance: -; CDR3nt: TGTGCCAGCAGCCCCCAGCCAAGCTCCTACGAGCAGTACTTC; CDR3aa: CASSPQPSSYEQYF
j_gene: TRBJ1-2; d_gene: TRBD1; v_gene: TRBV5-6; abundance: few; CDR3nt: TGTGCCAGCAGCCTGACCGGGACAGATTATGGCTACACCTTC; CDR3aa: CASSLTGTDYGYTF
j_gene: TRBJ1-1; d_gene: -; v_gene: TRBV5-1; abundance: -; CDR3nt: TGCGCCAGCAGCTTGGCCACCTACAGGGTCACTGAAGCTTTCTTT; CDR3aa: CASSLATYRVTEAFF
j_gene: TRBJ2-1; d_gene: -; v_gene: TRBV7-8; abundance: few; CDR3nt: TGTGCCAGCAGCTCTATTGCCCAGGGAATCTACAATGAGCAGTTCTTC; CDR3aa: CASSSIAQGIYNEQFF
j_gene: TRBJ2-7; d_gene: -; v_gene: TRBV3-1; abundance: few; CDR3nt: TGTGCCAGCAGCGTCCGCTACGAGCAGTACTTC; CDR3aa: CASSVRYEQYF
j_gene: TRBJ2-3; d_gene: -; v_gene: TRBV4-3; abundance: many; CDR3nt: TGCGCCAGCAGCCAAGAGGCAGATACGCAGTATTTT; CDR3aa: CASSQEADTQYF
j_gene: TRBJ2-3; d_gene: TRBD2; v_gene: TRBV12-3/TRBV12-4; abundance: -; CDR3nt: TGTGCCAGCAGTCCCCTGCTAGCGGGGCAGGCAGATACGCAGTATTTT; CDR3aa: CASSPLLAGQADTQYF
j_gene: TRBJ2-3; d_gene: TRBD2; v_gene: TRBV5-1; abundance: -; CDR3nt: TGCGCCAGCAGCCTCCAAACTAGCGCGGAAGGAGATACGCAGTATTTT; CDR3aa: CASSLQTSAEGDTQYF
j_gene: TRBJ1-5; d_gene: -; v_gene: TRBV5-1; abundance: -; CDR3nt: TGCGCCAGCAGCCCCGAGGGGGGGAATAGCAATCAGCCCCAGCATTTT; CDR3aa: CASSPEGGNSNQPQHF
j_gene: TRBJ2-7; d_gene: TRBD1; v_gene: TRBV5-1; abundance: few; CDR3nt: TGCGCCAGCAGCTTTGGTGGGGACAGTTCCTACGAGCAGTACTTC; CDR3aa: CASSFGGDSSYEQYF
j_gene: TRBJ1-2; d_gene: -; v_gene: TRBV6-5; abundance: -; CDR3nt: TGTGCCAGCAGAACCAGGGTTGGCTACACCTTC; CDR3aa: CASRTRVGYTF
j_gene: TRBJ1-1; d_gene: TRBD1; v_gene: TRBV12-3/TRBV12-4; abundance: -; CDR3nt: TGTGCCAGCAGGCCTGACAGGGAGGGGCCTGAAGCTTTCTTT; CDR3aa: CASRPDREGPEAFF
j_gene: TRBJ1-1; d_gene: -; v_gene: TRBV7-2; abundance: few; CDR3nt: TGTGCCAGCAGCTCGACGGGGGTTTACACTGAAGCTTTCTTT; CDR3aa: CASSSTGVYTEAFF
j_gene: TRBJ1-5; d_gene: -; v_gene: TRBV25-1; abundance: -; CDR3nt: TGTGCCAGCAGTGAATGGCAGACGAATCAGCCCCAGCATTTT; CDR3aa: CASSEWQTNQPQHF
j_gene: TRBJ2-3; d_gene: TRBD2; v_gene: TRBV4-3; abundance: few; CDR3nt: TGCGCCAGCAGCCGGCAAGCGGGGGGGCCGGGAGATACGCAGTATTTT; CDR3aa: CASSRQAGGPGDTQYF
j_gene: TRBJ2-1; d_gene: TRBD2; v_gene: TRBV5-1; abundance: few; CDR3nt: TGCGCCAGCAGCTTCCGGGGGGGCCGCAATGAGCAGTTCTTC; CDR3aa: CASSFRGGRNEQFF
j_gene: TRBJ2-2; d_gene: TRBD1; v_gene: TRBV29-1; abundance: -; CDR3nt: TGCAGCGTTTCCACAGGGGGCGGCGGGGAGCTGTTTTTT; CDR3aa: CSVSTGGGGELFF
j_gene: TRBJ2-1; d_gene: TRBD2; v_gene: TRBV7-8; abundance: -; CDR3nt: TGTGCCAGCAGCTATTTCCGACTAGCGGAAAACAATGAGCAGTTCTTC; CDR3aa: CASSYFRLAENNEQFF
j_gene: TRBJ1-1; d_gene: -; v_gene: TRBV7-3; abundance: few; CDR3nt: TGTGCCAGCAGCACCGGGATCTCGAACACTGAAGCTTTCTTT; CDR3aa: CASSTGISNTEAFF
j_gene: TRBJ1-4; d_gene: TRBD1; v_gene: TRBV20-1; abundance: -; CDR3nt: TGCAGTGCTTCTCTCAGGGGGGAAAAACTGTTTTTT; CDR3aa: CSASLRGEKLFF
j_gene: TRBJ1-1; d_gene: TRBD1; v_gene: TRBV7-3; abundance: many; CDR3nt: TGTGCCAGCAGCTCGGACAGGGACGGCACTGAAGCTTTCTTT; CDR3aa: CASSSDRDGTEAFF
j_gene: TRBJ2-3; d_gene: -; v_gene: TRBV2; abundance: few; CDR3nt: TGTGCCAGCCGGTCAGCGACGCAGTATTTT; CDR3aa: CASRSATQYF
j_gene: TRBJ2-3; d_gene: TRBD2; v_gene: TRBV7-2; abundance: many; CDR3nt: TGTGCCAGCAGCCCGCAGGTTGCGCTAGCGGACACAGATACGCAGTATTTT; CDR3aa: CASSPQVALADTDTQYF
j_gene: TRBJ2-1; d_gene: TRBD2; v_gene: TRBV7-2; abundance: once; CDR3nt: TGTGCCAGCAGCGCCGGGCGGGGGGGATACAATGAGCAGTTCTTC; CDR3aa: CASSAGRGGYNEQFF
j_gene: TRBJ1-3; d_gene: -; v_gene: TRBV7-2; abundance: -; CDR3nt: TGTGCCAGCAGCGTACTAGGAAACACCATATATTTT; CDR3aa: CASSVLGNTIYF
j_gene: TRBJ2-3; d_gene: -; v_gene: TRBV27; abundance: -; CDR3nt: TGTGCCAGCAGATCCCAGGGCCCAGATACGCAGTATTTT; CDR3aa: CASRSQGPDTQYF
j_gene: TRBJ1-2; d_gene: -; v_gene: TRBV20-1; abundance: -; CDR3nt: TGCAGGGCTAACTATGGCTACACCTTC; CDR3aa: CRANYGYTF
j_gene: TRBJ1-4; d_gene: -; v_gene: TRBV4-1; abundance: -; CDR3nt: TGCGCCAGCAGCCGAGACCAAAGGGTATATAATGAAAAACTGTTTTTT; CDR3aa: CASSRDQRVYNEKLFF
j_gene: TRBJ2-3; d_gene: -; v_gene: TRBV7-2; abundance: few; CDR3nt: TGTGCCAGCAGCTTATTCTCGGGCCGGGGCACAGATACGCAGTATTTT; CDR3aa: CASSLFSGRGTDTQYF
j_gene: TRBJ1-3; d_gene: -; v_gene: TRBV7-2; abundance: few; CDR3nt: TGTGCCAGCAGCCCGGACAGAAGGGGAAACACCATATATTTT; CDR3aa: CASSPDRRGNTIYF
j_gene: TRBJ1-5; d_gene: TRBD1; v_gene: TRBV10-3; abundance: few; CDR3nt: TGTGCCACCGGGACAGTTAGCAATCAGCCCCAGCATTTT; CDR3aa: CATGTVSNQPQHF
j_gene: TRBJ1-1; d_gene: TRBD1; v_gene: TRBV29-1; abundance: -; CDR3nt: TGCAGCGTTGAAGGTTGGACAGGGGGCACTGAAGCTTTCTTT; CDR3aa: CSVEGWTGGTEAFF
j_gene: TRBJ2-1; d_gene: TRBD2; v_gene: TRBV5-1; abundance: many; CDR3nt: TGCGCCAGCAGCGCAAACCCTAGCGGGGGGGCCGCTGAGCAGTTCTTC; CDR3aa: CASSANPSGGAAEQFF
j_gene: TRBJ1-3; d_gene: TRBD1; v_gene: TRBV30; abundance: -; CDR3nt: TGTGCCTGGCTTAACCGGGACAGGGCTGGAAACACCATATATTTT; CDR3aa: CAWLNRDRAGNTIYF
j_gene: TRBJ1-2; d_gene: -; v_gene: TRBV7-7; abundance: few; CDR3nt: TGTGCCAGCAGCTTCGAGACTACACATGGCTACACCTTC; CDR3aa: CASSFETTHGYTF
j_gene: TRBJ2-3; d_gene: TRBD2; v_gene: TRBV20-1; abundance: -; CDR3nt: TGCAGTGCTAGAGAGGGACTATCCACAGATACGCAGTATTTT; CDR3aa: CSAREGLSTDTQYF
j_gene: TRBJ2-1; d_gene: TRBD1; v_gene: TRBV5-1; abundance: few; CDR3nt: TGCGCCAGCAGCCCAGGGACAGGGGGATATCGGCAGTTCTTC; CDR3aa: CASSPGTGGYRQFF
j_gene: TRBJ2-1; d_gene: -; v_gene: TRBV3-1; abundance: -; CDR3nt: TGTGCCAGCAGCCATTCTAGGATCGGCAATGAGCAGTTCTTC; CDR3aa: CASSHSRIGNEQFF
j_gene: TRBJ2-5; d_gene: -; v_gene: TRBV10-3; abundance: -; CDR3nt: TGTGCCATCAGCGACTCGGGTCAAGAGACCCAGTACTTC; CDR3aa: CAISDSGQETQYF
j_gene: TRBJ1-5; d_gene: -; v_gene: TRBV7-6; abundance: few; CDR3nt: TGTGCCAGCAGCTTAGGGTCCGGCATCCGCAATCAGCCCCAGCATTTT; CDR3aa: CASSLGSGIRNQPQHF
j_gene: TRBJ2-2; d_gene: TRBD2; v_gene: TRBV7-2; abundance: many; CDR3nt: TGTGCCAGCAGCTTATCTAGCGGGGGGGCGTACCGCACTACCGGGGAGCTGTTTTTT; CDR3aa: CASSLSSGGAYRTTGELFF
j_gene: TRBJ2-3; d_gene: TRBD2; v_gene: TRBV20-1; abundance: few; CDR3nt: TGCAGTGCTAAGCGGGGGGGCGCGGCAGATACGCAGTATTTT; CDR3aa: CSAKRGGAADTQYF
j_gene: TRBJ1-2; d_gene: -; v_gene: TRBV4-3; abundance: -; CDR3nt: TGCGCCAGCAGCACCCAATGGGGGGCGGGAAACTATGGCTACACCTTC; CDR3aa: CASSTQWGAGNYGYTF
j_gene: TRBJ2-1; d_gene: TRBD1; v_gene: TRBV28; abundance: -; CDR3nt: TGTGCCAGTCGACAGGGATCCTACAATGAGCAGTTCTTC; CDR3aa: CASRQGSYNEQFF
j_gene: TRBJ2-6; d_gene: -; v_gene: TRBV12-3/TRBV12-4; abundance: -; CDR3nt: TGTGCCAGCAGTTTAAAGGGTTCAGGGGCCAACGTCCTGACTTTC; CDR3aa: CASSLKGSGANVLTF
j_gene: TRBJ2-5; d_gene: -; v_gene: TRBV7-7; abundance: many; CDR3nt: TGTGCTAGCAGCTTTGGCCCTGGGGCCCAGTACTTC; CDR3aa: CASSFGPGAQYF
j_gene: TRBJ2-3; d_gene: TRBD1; v_gene: TRBV5-1; abundance: many; CDR3nt: TGCGCCAGCAGCTTGGTGAGACAGGGAGTAGGTGATACGCAGTATTTT; CDR3aa: CASSLVRQGVGDTQYF
j_gene: TRBJ1-2; d_gene: -; v_gene: TRBV7-3; abundance: few; CDR3nt: TGTGCCAGCAGCTTAAACTCGGGGGCGCTGGGCTACACCTTC; CDR3aa: CASSLNSGALGYTF
j_gene: TRBJ1-2; d_gene: -; v_gene: TRBV7-2; abundance: many; CDR3nt: TGTGCCAGCAGCTTAGCGCCGGGGTATGGCTACACCTTC; CDR3aa: CASSLAPGYGYTF
j_gene: TRBJ1-4; d_gene: -; v_gene: TRBV27; abundance: few; CDR3nt: TGTGCCAGCAGTTTATCCGCGGCAACTAATGAAAAACTGTTTTTT; CDR3aa: CASSLSAATNEKLFF
j_gene: TRBJ1-6; d_gene: TRBD1; v_gene: TRBV7-9; abundance: few; CDR3nt: TGTGCCAGCAGCTACCGGACAGGGGGCAATTCACCCCTCCACTTT; CDR3aa: CASSYRTGGNSPLHF
j_gene: TRBJ1-2; d_gene: -; v_gene: TRBV5-4; abundance: few; CDR3nt: TGTGCCAGCAGCTTGGCTGGGGATTCGCACGGCTACACCTTC; CDR3aa: CASSLAGDSHGYTF
j_gene: TRBJ2-7; d_gene: -; v_gene: TRBV12-3/TRBV12-4; abundance: many; CDR3nt: TGTGCCAGCAGTTTCGGGGCGAGGGAGCAGTACTTC; CDR3aa: CASSFGAREQYF
j_gene: TRBJ1-5; d_gene: -; v_gene: TRBV6-2/TRBV6-3; abundance: -; CDR3nt: TGTGCCAGCAGGGGGGGGAGCAATCAGCCCCAGCATTTT; CDR3aa: CASRGGSNQPQHF